The sequence of this T cell receptor beta chain was determined in a study of shared clonotypes between healthy human individuals. Trimming at V came to 1 base and at J to 7 bases, leaving 19 bases not matched to a gene. CDR3 length equals 19 residues. CDR1 and CDR2 (germline): SEHNR, FQNEAQ (reference sequence). Sequenced by immunoSEQ multiplex PCR; TCRdb stores in-frame clones only, minus some. The top ten clones hold 0.32% of a sample with about 380,000 clones, 96% of them seen once. The sample consisted of memory CD8+ T cells sorted from blood. Stated subset: CD45RO+ cells pooled with CCR7-negative TemRA cells. The genes are TRBV7-9 and TRBJ2-1; 7 bases line up with TRBD2. The receptor comes from a man aged 25 to 40 in good health. The CDR3 protein is CASSLVRAGLLAAANEQFF. CDR3 DNA: TGTGCCAGCAGCTTAGTTCGGGCAGGGCTTCTAGCGGCCGCAAATGAGCAGTTCTTC.